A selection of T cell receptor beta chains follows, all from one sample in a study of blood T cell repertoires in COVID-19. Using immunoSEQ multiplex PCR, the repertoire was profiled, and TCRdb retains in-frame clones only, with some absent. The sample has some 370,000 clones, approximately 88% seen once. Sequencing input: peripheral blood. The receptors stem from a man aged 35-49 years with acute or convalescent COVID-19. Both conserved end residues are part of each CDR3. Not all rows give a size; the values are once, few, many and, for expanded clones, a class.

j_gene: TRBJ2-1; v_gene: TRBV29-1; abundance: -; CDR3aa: CSVESTGGEQFF
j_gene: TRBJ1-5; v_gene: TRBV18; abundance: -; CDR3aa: CASSWEISNQPQHF
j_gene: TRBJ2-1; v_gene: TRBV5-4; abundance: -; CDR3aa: CASSLAGTISNEQFF
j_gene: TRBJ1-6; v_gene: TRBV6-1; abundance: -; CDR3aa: CASSETGGNSPLHF
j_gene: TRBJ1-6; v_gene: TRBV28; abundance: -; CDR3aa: CASSLNPQQGSLHF
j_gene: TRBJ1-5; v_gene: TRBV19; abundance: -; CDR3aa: CASTDPGYSNQPQHF
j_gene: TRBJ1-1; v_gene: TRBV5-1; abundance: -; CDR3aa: CASSLTGEMNTEAFF
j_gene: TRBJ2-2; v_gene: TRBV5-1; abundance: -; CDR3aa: CASSLAVTGELFF
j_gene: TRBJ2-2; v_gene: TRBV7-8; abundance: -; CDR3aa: CASVGAGTGELFF
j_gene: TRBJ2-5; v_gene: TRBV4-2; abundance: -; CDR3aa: CASSHLNVDLYQETQYF
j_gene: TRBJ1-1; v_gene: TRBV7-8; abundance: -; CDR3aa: CASSGGSGVAFF
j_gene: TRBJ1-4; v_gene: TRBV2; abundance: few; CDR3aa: CASSADRPTTNEKLFF
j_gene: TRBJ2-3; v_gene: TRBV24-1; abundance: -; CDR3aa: CATRVCRECSTDTQYF
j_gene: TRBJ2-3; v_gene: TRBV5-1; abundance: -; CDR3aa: CASSLLAGADTDTQYF
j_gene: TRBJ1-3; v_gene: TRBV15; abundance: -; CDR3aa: CATSRATGNGNTIYF
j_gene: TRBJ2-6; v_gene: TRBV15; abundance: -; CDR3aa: CATSSARSNVLTF
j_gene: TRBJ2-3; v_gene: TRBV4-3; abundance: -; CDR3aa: CASKPAPTDTQYF
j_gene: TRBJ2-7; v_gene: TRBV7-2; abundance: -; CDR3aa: CASSIAASPYEQYF
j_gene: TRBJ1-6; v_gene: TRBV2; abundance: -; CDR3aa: CASSEGDRELSPLHF
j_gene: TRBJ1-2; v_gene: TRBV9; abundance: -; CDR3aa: CASSADSVNYGYTF
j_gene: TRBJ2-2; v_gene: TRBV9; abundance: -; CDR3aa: CASSARLAGPTGELFF
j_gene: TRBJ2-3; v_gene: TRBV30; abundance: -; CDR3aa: CALELDSHTQYF
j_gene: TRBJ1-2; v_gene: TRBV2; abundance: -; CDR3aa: CASSEARANYGYTF
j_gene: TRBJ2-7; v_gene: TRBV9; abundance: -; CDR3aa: CASSSGTSGFYEQYF
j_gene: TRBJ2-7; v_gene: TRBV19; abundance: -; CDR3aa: CASSIGQGNYEQYF
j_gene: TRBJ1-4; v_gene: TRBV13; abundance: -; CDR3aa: CASSLGSGATNEKLFF
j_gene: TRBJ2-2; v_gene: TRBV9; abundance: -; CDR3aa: CASSTTTGPGELFF
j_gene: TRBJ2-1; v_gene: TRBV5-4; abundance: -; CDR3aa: CASSLYGGHLYNEQFF
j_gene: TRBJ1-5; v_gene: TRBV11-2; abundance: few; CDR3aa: CASSLSGVRTRNQPQHF
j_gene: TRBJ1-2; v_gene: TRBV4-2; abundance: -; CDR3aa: CASSQGARNTF
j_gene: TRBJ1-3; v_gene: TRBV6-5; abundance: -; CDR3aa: CASTVQSSGNTIYF
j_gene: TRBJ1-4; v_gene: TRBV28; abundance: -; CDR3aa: CASSPPGQGVKLFF
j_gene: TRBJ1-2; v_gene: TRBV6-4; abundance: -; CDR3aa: CASSDSGDSRLGYTF
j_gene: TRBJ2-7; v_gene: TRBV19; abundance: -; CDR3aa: CASSFGQLYEQYF
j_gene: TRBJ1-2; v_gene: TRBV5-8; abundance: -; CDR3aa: CASSLERLAGQNHYGYTF
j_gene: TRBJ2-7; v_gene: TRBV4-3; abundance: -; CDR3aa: CASSQAYGSSYEQYF
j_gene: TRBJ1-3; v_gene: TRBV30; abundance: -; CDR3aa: CAWSAPRTDSGNTIYF
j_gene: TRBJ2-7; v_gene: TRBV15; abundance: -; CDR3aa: CATSRARSTYEQYF
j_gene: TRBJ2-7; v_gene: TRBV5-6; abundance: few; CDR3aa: CASSSGTGSSVLYEQYF
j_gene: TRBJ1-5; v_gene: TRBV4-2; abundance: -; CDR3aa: CASSQDGGQPQHF
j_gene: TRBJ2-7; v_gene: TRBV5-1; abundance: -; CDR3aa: CASSLRTGTSSYEQYF
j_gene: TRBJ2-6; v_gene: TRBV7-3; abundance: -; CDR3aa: CASSWRGQSRSGANVLTF
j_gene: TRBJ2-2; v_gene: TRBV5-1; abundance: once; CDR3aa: CASSKVKGANTGELFF
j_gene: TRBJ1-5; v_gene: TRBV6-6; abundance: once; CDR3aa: CASSYSRDYSNQPQHF
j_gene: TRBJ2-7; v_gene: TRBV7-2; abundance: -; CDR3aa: CASSYLTSGEQYF